This TCR beta chain was sequenced in a study of shared clonotypes between healthy human individuals. Study results and caveats: Blood was the only sampled material, and tissue repertoires likely differ. Naive CD4 clonotype sharing across a few donors was approximately 5%.

Positively selected for CCR7, the CD45RO-negative cells used as naive CD8 cells excluded terminally differentiated effector memory CD45RA+ cells. Every donor, a Caucasian adult, lived in Nashville, Tennessee. In the source study's methods: Quality scores were absent from the junction-only immunoSEQ sequences, so filtering differed. Method: immunoSEQ multiplex PCR; TCRdb's copy keeps in-frame clones and lacks some. V, J and clone size are those of that table, while D and trimming were read from the DNA. The table lists fewer than 700,000 clones, roughly 95% of them singletons. Turning to this clone: As yet, its antigen is unknown. The sample holds other DNA sequences that translate to the same CDR3.

Trimming removed 5 bases at V and 2 bases at J, with 9 bases between. Germline V CDR1 and CDR2: MNHEY, SMNVEV (reference sequence). The CDR3 is made up of 13 amino acids. This chain connects TRBV27 to TRBJ1-2, with D tentatively TRBD1 (6 bases). The clonotype comes from a woman aged 25 to 39 in good health. The sample consisted of naive CD8+ T cells sorted from blood. The CDR3 region is CASSLTGNYGYTF. The DNA for the CDR3 is TGTGCCAGCAGTCTCACAGGGAACTATGGCTACACCTTC.